This is a list of T cell receptor beta chains from one sample in a study of low-dose radiotherapy and immunotherapy resistance in tumors. TCRdb analysed the reads with MiXCR anew, one entry per CDR3 protein. The sample holds tens of thousands of distinct CDR3 sequences, around 32% seen once. The sample in question was PBMCs, obtained before treatment. The receptors originated from a female donor with ovarian cancer. Each CDR3 is given with its conserved first and last residue. D genes are given only for firm matches. Some rows mark clone size as missing; the rest say once, few, many or name a class of expanded clone.

j_call clone_size v_call d_call cdr3_aa cdr3_nt
TRBJ1-1 few TRBV20-1 NA CSARDYHKNTEAFF TGCAGTGCTAGAGATTATCATAAGAACACTGAAGCTTTCTTT
TRBJ1-1 many TRBV7-2 NA CASSLKSGGTEAFF TGTGCCAGCAGCTTAAAGAGCGGGGGGACTGAAGCTTTCTTT
TRBJ2-7 many TRBV23-1 NA CASTFYEQYF TGCGCCAGCACCTTCTACGAGCAGTACTTC
TRBJ2-7 NA TRBV5-1 NA CASRENFGGGYEQYF TGCGCCAGCAGAGAGAACTTCGGGGGCGGGTACGAGCAGTACTTC
TRBJ1-5 NA TRBV27 TRBD1 CASSISGQGILRSNQPQHF TGTGCCAGCAGCATATCGGGACAGGGAATCTTGCGGAGCAATCAGCCCCAGCATTTT
TRBJ2-7 many TRBV12-3/TRBV12-4 NA CASSYIISSYEQYF TGTGCCAGCAGTTATATAATAAGCTCCTACGAGCAGTACTTC
TRBJ1-3 NA TRBV28 TRBD1 CASSLGVRGSGNTIYF TGTGCCAGCAGCTTAGGCGTCAGGGGGAGTGGAAACACCATATATTTT
TRBJ2-3 many TRBV5-1 NA CASSPPPTSASTDTQYF TGCGCCAGCAGCCCGCCGCCCACGAGCGCTAGCACAGATACGCAGTATTTT
TRBJ2-3 many TRBV7-3 TRBD1 CASSLGQGVSDTQYF TGTGCCAGCAGCTTGGGGCAGGGGGTGAGCGATACGCAGTATTTT
TRBJ1-5 many TRBV19 TRBD1 CASSFGQGDQPQHF TGTGCCAGTAGTTTTGGACAGGGAGATCAGCCCCAGCATTTT
TRBJ1-2 many TRBV24-1 TRBD1 CATSDPGQGPHGYTF TGTGCCACCAGTGACCCGGGACAGGGACCCCATGGCTACACCTTC
TRBJ2-2 many TRBV28 NA CASTPTLERKGGELFF TGTGCCAGCACCCCTACGTTGGAGCGGAAAGGGGGGGAGCTGTTTTTT
TRBJ1-4 many TRBV3-1 NA CASSQASDWYEKLFF TGTGCCAGCAGCCAAGCGAGCGATTGGTATGAAAAACTGTTTTTT
TRBJ1-6 few TRBV30 NA CAWSVRQDNSPLHF TGTGCCTGGAGTGTAAGGCAGGATAATTCACCCCTCCACTTT
TRBJ2-7 many TRBV7-8 TRBD1 CASSSGTVSYEQYF TGTGCCAGCAGCTCCGGGACAGTCTCCTACGAGCAGTACTTC
TRBJ1-6 NA TRBV19 TRBD1 CASSMRQGDNSPLHF TGTGCCAGTAGTATGCGACAGGGGGACAATTCACCCCTCCACTTT
TRBJ2-7 NA TRBV10-2 NA CASSEFGDGRSNYEQYF TGCGCCAGCAGTGAGTTCGGGGACGGACGAAGCAACTACGAGCAGTACTTC
TRBJ1-1 many TRBV29-1 TRBD1 CSVEGQGTEAFF TGCAGCGTTGAAGGACAGGGCACTGAAGCTTTCTTT
TRBJ2-2 many TRBV6-2/TRBV6-3 NA CASSPRTGTGELFF TGTGCCAGCAGTCCGAGGACGGGCACCGGGGAGCTGTTTTTT
TRBJ2-5 NA TRBV4-2 TRBD2 CASSQDVLAGVVTQYF TGTGCCAGCAGCCAGGACGTACTAGCGGGAGTGGTGACCCAGTACTTC
TRBJ1-1 NA TRBV7-2 TRBD1 CASSQGGSLTLNTEAFF TGTGCCAGCAGCCAAGGGGGCAGCCTCACTCTGAACACTGAAGCTTTCTTT
TRBJ2-7 few TRBV5-5 TRBD1 CASRRTGGEQYF TGTGCCAGCAGGCGGACAGGGGGGGAGCAGTACTTC
TRBJ2-5 many TRBV4-1 TRBD2 CASSQERGAQETQYF TGCGCCAGCAGCCAAGAGCGGGGGGCCCAAGAGACCCAGTACTTC
TRBJ2-1 NA TRBV6-5 TRBD2 CACTPGGLAGGRAYNEQFF TGTGCCTGCACCCCAGGGGGACTAGCGGGAGGCAGAGCCTACAATGAGCAGTTCTTC
TRBJ2-1 many TRBV11-3 TRBD2 CASSLEASGSLYNEQFF TGTGCCAGCAGCTTAGAGGCTAGCGGGAGTCTGTACAATGAGCAGTTCTTC
TRBJ1-2 many TRBV5-1 TRBD1 CASSQTQTGNYGYTF TGCGCCAGCAGCCAAACCCAGACAGGGAACTATGGCTACACCTTC